Below are 32 T cell receptor beta chains sequenced from a single sample in a study of Ad26.COV2.S vaccination and SARS-CoV-2 variants. Clones were read by immunoSEQ multiplex PCR, and TCRdb kept only the in-frame ones, dropping some. The sample has approximately 400,000 clones; around 92% are singletons. The input for sequencing was peripheral blood, taken after recovery from COVID-19. Receptors were obtained from a human donor who had recovered from COVID-19.

The CDR3 bases are TGTGCCAGCAGTGAACAGAAGAACACTGAAGCTTTCTTT. It codes for CASSEQKNTEAFF. The rearrangement uses TRBV6-1 and TRBJ1-1; D not resolved. The CDR3 length is 13 residues. V shed 2 bases and J shed 1 base, with 5 bases lying between them. Germline CDR1 and CDR2: MNHNS and SASEGT.

V and J are TRBV7-9 and TRBJ2-1; D call uncertain. The CDR3 is 11 amino acids. Trimming took off 1 base at V and 9 bases at J, with 4 bases between the two ends. CDR1 and CDR2 from the germline V gene are SEHNR and FQNEAQ (reference sequence). In nucleotides, the CDR3 is TGTGCCAGCAGCTTAGATGCTGAGCAGTTCTTC. Residues: CASSLDAEQFF.

A word on this clone: This sample includes further DNA sequences coding for the same CDR3. The CDR3 sequence is CASSSGGGLHEQYF. The DNA for the CDR3 is TGTGCCAGCAGTTCAGGGGGAGGTCTCCACGAGCAGTACTTC. The chain combines TRBV6-6 with TRBJ2-7, with a weak D call TRBD1 (7 bases). The germline CDR1 and CDR2 sequences are MNHNY and SVGAGI (reference sequence). The CDR3 runs to 14 residues. Between the trimmed V and J ends, which lost 4 bases and 5 bases, there was a span of 15 bases.

The rearrangement links TRBV6-1 to TRBJ2-3; TRBD2 matches at 7 bases. With 2 bases clipped from V and 5 bases from J, the junction kept 7 bases outside the gene matches. In germline, CDR1 is MNHNS, CDR2 SASEGT. CDR3 size: 15 residues. The CDR3 DNA follows: TGTGCCAGCAGTGAATACGGGACTATAGGAGATACGCAGTATTTT. Translating it yields CASSEYGTIGDTQYF.

With respect to this clone: Relative to the germline gene, one junction end is altered; a read error may explain this. The chain couples TRBV3-1 (or the pseudogene TRBV3-2) to TRBJ2-1, with D maybe TRBD2 (6 bases). This CDR3 comprises 15 residues. CDR1 and CDR2 (germline): LGHDT, YNNKEL (reference sequence). CDR3 nucleotide sequence: TGTGCCAGCAGCCAAGGGAGGGGCCCCTACACTGAGCAGTTCTTC. Its translation is CASSQGRGPYTEQFF.

The chain recombines TRBV6-6 with TRBJ2-5, with D tentatively TRBD2 (5 bases). CDR1 MNHNY and CDR2 SVGAGI come from the germline V gene (reference sequence). The CDR3 is made up of 14 amino acids. V was cut by 2 bases and J by 4 bases, with 11 bases left in between. In DNA form, the CDR3 reads TGTGCCAGCAGTTACCTGGGAGATCGAGAGACCCAGTACTTC. Translation: CASSYLGDRETQYF.

The J gene is TRBJ2-2, the V gene TRBV6-5; no definite D call. V was shortened by 3 bases and J by 3 bases, with 8 bases between the two germline ends. This CDR3 is built from 14 residues. Germline-derived CDR1 and CDR2 are MNHEY and SVGAGI. The CDR3 region is CASSYQYDTGELFF. The CDR3 nucleotides read TGTGCCAGCAGTTATCAATATGACACCGGGGAGCTGTTTTTT.

This chain connects TRBV2 to TRBJ1-1; TRBD1 matches 9 bases. In germline, CDR1 is SNHLY, CDR2 FYNNEI. Trimming removed 9 bases from V and 6 bases from J; junction bases left unmatched: 8. CDR3 length: 13 amino acids. The CDR3 region is CASYRGRGAEAFF. The CDR3 DNA is TGTGCCAGTTACAGGGGGCGCGGGGCTGAAGCTTTCTTT. The full variable domain, rest sourced from reference TRBV2 and TRBJ1-1, is EPEVTQTPSHQVTQMGQEVILRCVPISNHLYFYWYRQILGQKVEFLVSFYNNEISEKSEIFDDQFSVERPDGSNFTLKIRSTKLEDSAMYFCASYRGRGAEAFFGQGTRLTVV.

V gene TRBV6-6 combines with J gene TRBJ1-2; perhaps TRBD1 as D (5 bases). The CDR3 is made up of 16 amino acids. V lost 7 bases, J lost 2 bases, and 20 bases lay in between. The germline V gene has CDR1 MNHNY and CDR2 SVGAGI (reference sequence). The DNA of the CDR3 is TGTGCCAGCATCTCCCCGGCCAGGGTGGAAAACTATGGCTACACCTTC. This codes for CASISPARVENYGYTF.

This clone has just one count. The chain is built from TRBV2 and TRBJ2-3; 7 bases are shared with TRBD1. Unmatched junction bases numbered 5, after V lost 7 bases and J lost 1 base. The germline V gene has CDR1 SNHLY and CDR2 FYNNEI. CDR3 length: 14 residues. The DNA for the CDR3 is TGTGCCAGCAAGGGCGACAGGGGCACAGATACGCAGTATTTT. This sequence encodes CASKGDRGTDTQYF.

The chain joins TRBV18 to TRBJ2-2; no clear D gene. Germline V gives CDR1 KGHSH, CDR2 LQKENI. There are 13 residues in the CDR3. Trimming stripped 4 bases from V and 2 bases from J, with 5 bases between. CDR3 DNA: TGTGCCAGCTCACGTGTTAACACCGGGGAGCTGTTTTTT. Protein: CASSRVNTGELFF.

The chain recombines TRBV6-6 with TRBJ1-3; D is undetermined. This CDR3 contains 12 residues. Trimming pared 5 bases from V and 7 bases from J, leaving 9 bases between. Germline V gene data show CDR1 as MNHNY and CDR2 as SVGAGI (reference sequence). DNA of the CDR3: TGTGCCAGCAGTCCCGGAGGTAACACCATATATTTT. It yields the protein CASSPGGNTIYF.

V usage is TRBV7-6 and J usage is TRBJ2-1, with 10 bases that match TRBD2. The V gene's germline CDR1 is SGHVS and CDR2 FNYEAQ. This CDR3 contains 17 residues. J lost 5 bases, V lost 3 bases, and 10 bases had no gene match. CDR3 DNA sequence: TGTGCCAGCAGCTTCCTCCCGGGACTAGCGCCTCACAATGAGCAGTTCTTC. Its protein product is CASSFLPGLAPHNEQFF.

The gene calls are TRBV5-4 and TRBJ1-5; TRBD1 aligns across 8 bases. This CDR3 spans 15 amino acids. From germline, CDR1 is SGHNT and CDR2 YYREEE (reference sequence). The V segment lost 4 bases and the J segment 4 bases; nucleotides outside the gene matches: 7. CDR3 coding DNA: TGTGCCAGCAGCGATGGGACAGGCAGAAATCAGCCCCAGCATTTT. This translates into CASSDGTGRNQPQHF.

This chain connects TRBV7-6 to TRBJ1-4; D is undetermined. The germline V gene has CDR1 SGHVS and CDR2 FNYEAQ. The CDR3 has 15 residues. Trimming removed 2 bases at V and 4 bases at J, with 11 bases between. CDR3 loop: CASSLRPRDNEKLFF. CDR3 DNA: TGTGCCAGCAGCTTAAGGCCTCGGGATAATGAAAAACTGTTTTTT.

The chain links TRBV19 to TRBJ1-6; no clear D. Trimming removed 0 bases from V and 10 bases from J, with 19 bases in between. In germline, CDR1 is LNHDA, CDR2 SQIVND (reference sequence). The CDR3 consists of 17 residues. CDR3 region: CASSIDQDGLLYSPLHF. CDR3 sequence (DNA): TGTGCCAGTAGTATAGATCAGGACGGGTTACTGTACTCACCCCTCCACTTT.

Comment on this clone: The sample contains more than one DNA sequence encoding this CDR3. This chain joins TRBV5-6 and TRBJ1-3; D is unresolved. The CDR3 is made up of 12 amino acids. Between the trimmed V and J ends, which lost 2 bases and 4 bases, there was a span of 4 bases. Germline values: CDR1 SGHDT, CDR2 YYEEEE. DNA of the CDR3: TGTGCCAGCAGCTTAGGGGGAAACACCATATATTTT. It is translated as CASSLGGNTIYF.

J is TRBJ1-2 and V is TRBV5-4, with TRBD1 as a possible D gene (6 bases). This CDR3 contains 15 residues. From germline, CDR1 is SGHNT and CDR2 YYREEE (reference sequence). The V gene lost 3 bases and the J gene lost 3 bases, with 15 bases spanning the gap. CDR3 sequence: CASSSPGQPYYGYTF. CDR3 coding DNA: TGTGCCAGCAGCTCCCCAGGACAGCCCTACTATGGCTACACCTTC.

This chain links TRBV18 with TRBJ1-2; tentatively, D is TRBD1 (5 bases). The CDR3 extends over 13 amino acids. Trimming took 0 bases from V and 8 from J, leaving 10 bases between them. The germline gives CDR1 KGHSH, CDR2 LQKENI. In nucleotides, the CDR3 is TGTGCCAGCTCACCACCACAGGTCTTGGGCTACACCTTC. Protein: CASSPPQVLGYTF.

The genes are TRBV13 and TRBJ2-7; possibly TRBD2 for D (5 bases). Germline V lookup: CDR1 PRHDT, CDR2 FYEKMQ (reference sequence). This CDR3 contains 14 residues. Trimming stripped 3 bases from V and 6 bases from J, with 15 bases between. CDR3 DNA sequence: TGTGCCAGCAGCTTGGCGGGCGTTTTGGGCGAGCAGTACTTC. Its protein product is CASSLAGVLGEQYF. Combining the CDR3 with reference TRBV13 and TRBJ2-7 gives the whole variable domain AAGVIQSPRHLIKEKRETATLKCYPIPRHDTVYWYQQGPGQDPQFLISFYEKMQSDKGSIPDRFSAQQFSDYHSELNMSSLELGDSALYFCASSLAGVLGEQYFGPGTRLTVT.

The V and J genes are TRBV3-1 (or the pseudogene TRBV3-2) and TRBJ2-1, with unresolved D. Germline CDR1 is LGHDT and CDR2 is YNNKEL (reference sequence). The V and J ends lost 0 bases and 12 bases respectively, with 12 bases between them. CDR3 length equals 13 residues. CDR3 sequence reads: CASSQDSAGGQFF. CDR3 bases: TGTGCCAGCAGCCAAGATTCGGCAGGCGGGCAGTTCTTC.

This chain connects TRBV6-5 to TRBJ2-5; no reliable D call. V was trimmed by 2 bases and J by 3 bases, leaving 7 bases between them. Germline CDR1 and CDR2: MNHEY and SVGAGI. This CDR3 comprises 13 residues. The CDR3 here is CASSYEVEETQYF. As DNA, the CDR3 is TGTGCCAGCAGTTACGAGGTTGAAGAGACCCAGTACTTC.

The chain couples TRBV6-5 to TRBJ1-5; a weak D match, TRBD1 (5 bases). CDR3 size: 14 residues. The ends were cut back, 7 bases at V and 2 bases at J, with 12 bases in the middle. CDR1 is MNHEY, CDR2 SVGAGI, per germline. The CDR3 coding sequence is TGTGCCAGCAAGCCGACAGTTGGCAATCAGCCCCAGCATTTT. Protein: CASKPTVGNQPQHF.

This clone came up once. V usage is TRBV3-1 (or the pseudogene TRBV3-2) and J usage is TRBJ1-2; D gene ambiguous. CDR1 and CDR2 from the germline V gene are LGHDT and YNNKEL (reference sequence). This CDR3 region has 13 residues. Trimming cost V 0 bases and J 4 bases, with 6 bases left between them. This CDR3 reads CASSQEFTYGYTF. Written as DNA, the CDR3 is TGTGCCAGCAGCCAAGAGTTTACCTATGGCTACACCTTC.

This chain links TRBV6-5 with TRBJ2-2; 9 bases align to TRBD1. The V gene's germline CDR1 is MNHEY and CDR2 SVGAGI. CDR3 length equals 15 residues. The J segment lost 5 bases and the V segment lost 7 bases, leaving 8 bases of the junction unmatched. CDR3 residues: CASNSDRGLTGELFF. The CDR3 DNA is TGTGCCAGCAACTCCGACAGGGGGTTAACCGGGGAGCTGTTTTTT.

The V and J genes are TRBV9 and TRBJ1-1; D not certain. This CDR3 region has 15 residues. Trimming left V 0 bases short and J 1 base short, with 10 bases between. Per the germline V gene, CDR1 is SGDLS and CDR2 is YYNGEE. In nucleotides, the CDR3 is TGTGCCAGCAGCGTAGTTGTGGTCTCGAACACTGAAGCTTTCTTT. Its protein product is CASSVVVVSNTEAFF.

The V call is TRBV3-1 (or the pseudogene TRBV3-2), the J call TRBJ1-5, with D unresolved. The CDR3 loop spans 15 amino acids. Per germline, CDR1 LGHDT and CDR2 YNNKEL (reference sequence). V lost 0 bases and J lost 1, with 7 bases in between. CDR3: CASSQDPRSNQPQHF. The DNA of the CDR3 is TGTGCCAGCAGCCAAGACCCCAGGAGCAATCAGCCCCAGCATTTT.

The chain is built from TRBV10-3 and TRBJ2-7, with 7 bases fitting TRBD1. CDR3 length: 15 residues. The V segment lost 0 bases and the J segment 2 bases; nucleotides outside the gene matches: 4. Germline lookup yields CDR1 ENHRY and CDR2 SYGVKD. The CDR3 here is CAISESRDRPYEQYF. CDR3 DNA: TGTGCCATCAGTGAGTCGAGGGACAGACCCTACGAGCAGTACTTC.

This clone came up a few times. V gene TRBV19 combines with J gene TRBJ1-5, with 7 bases that match TRBD1. J was trimmed by 1 base and V by 7 bases; bases with no gene match: 4. The CDR3 spans 14 residues. Germline V gives CDR1 LNHDA, CDR2 SQIVND (reference sequence). CDR3 amino acids: CASTDRMSNQPQHF. The CDR3, as DNA: TGTGCCAGTACGGACAGGATGAGCAATCAGCCCCAGCATTTT. Full variable domain (missing parts from reference TRBV19 and TRBJ1-5): DGGITQSPKYLFRKEGQNVTLSCEQNLNHDAMYWYRQDPGQGLRLIYYSQIVNDFQKGDIAEGYSVSREKKESFPLTVTSAQKNPTAFYLCASTDRMSNQPQHFGDGTRLSIL.

The J gene is TRBJ1-4, the V gene TRBV5-1; 9 bases agree with TRBD1. Germline values: CDR1 SGHRS, CDR2 YFSETQ. The CDR3 loop spans 16 amino acids. J gave up 7 bases and V 0 bases, and 7 bases lay outside the gene matches. CDR3 in DNA: TGCGCCAGCAGCTTGGGGGGACAGGGCGCGGCTGAAAAACTGTTTTTT. Its translation is CASSLGGQGAAEKLFF.

The rearrangement uses TRBV6-1 and TRBJ2-5; no firm D call. This CDR3 comprises 15 residues. V was shortened by 0 bases and J by 6 bases, with 14 bases between the two germline ends. Germline V gives CDR1 MNHNS, CDR2 SASEGT. The CDR3, as DNA: TGTGCCAGCAGTGAAGCGATAGGACGCCGGCAGACCCAGTACTTC. It codes for CASSEAIGRRQTQYF.

The genes are TRBV18 and TRBJ1-4; TRBD1 matches at 7 bases. The CDR3 length is 17 residues. Germline CDR1 KGHSH, CDR2 LQKENI. V lost 6 bases and J lost 12; bases outside the gene matches: 22. The CDR3 spells CASSLSRQGADSGELFF. As DNA, the CDR3 is TGTGCCAGCTCCCTCTCCCGACAGGGCGCCGACTCAGGGGAACTGTTTTTT.